This T cell receptor beta chain was profiled in a study of OX40 agonist ivuxolimab in advanced cancers. The study's findings and limits: Partial responders dosed at 0.1-3.0 mg/kg displayed clonal expansion ranking among the lowest. Several nonresponders also turned out to have low normalized T-cell clonal expansion.

Profiled with immunoSEQ multiplex PCR; TCRdb holds only in-frame clones, not every one. The data contain approximately 72,000 clones, around nine tenths of them singletons. With V trimmed by 2 bases and J by 9 bases, 6 bases remained unmatched. Germline assignment: CDR1 MNHEY and CDR2 SMNVEV (reference sequence). The CDR3 has 13 residues. This clone has only one observation. What it binds is unknown. V usage is TRBV27 and J usage is TRBJ2-7, with TRBD1 matching over 8 bases. Sequencing used CD4+ or CD8+ T cells sorted from blood, obtained in a trial of the OX40 agonist ivuxolimab. This receptor was identified in an adult with an advanced solid tumor such as melanoma, head and neck, liver or kidney cancer. This CDR3 is CASSLADRGGQYF. Written as DNA, the CDR3 is TGTGCCAGCAGTTTAGCCGACAGGGGAGGGCAGTACTTC.